These T cell receptor beta chains were read from a single sample in a study of CD8+CD57+ T cells in acquired aplastic anemia. TCRdb reprocessed the reads with MiXCR, giving one entry per CDR3 protein. This sample carries around 290,000 distinct CDR3 sequences, under 60% of them seen once, and the ten largest clones take approximately 1.2%. Sequencing was carried out using sorted CD4+, CD8+, or CD8+CD57+ T cells (not recorded which) from PBMCs. These receptors were obtained from a human donor with aplastic anemia. CDR3s include the opening cysteine and the closing phenylalanine or tryptophan. The D gene is left open where the match is weak. For some rows the clone size is stated as once, few or many, or as a class when expanded; others skip it.

size | J | V | D | CDR3
many | TRBJ1-3 | TRBV11-2 | NA | CASSLDAGSAGNTIYF
NA | TRBJ2-3 | TRBV7-6 | NA | CASSLIGGGTDTQYF
NA | TRBJ2-2 | TRBV20-1 | NA | CSASRYPNTGELFF
NA | TRBJ1-6 | TRBV10-3 | NA | CAISDASSYNSPLHF
few | TRBJ2-5 | TRBV7-3 | TRBD2 | CASSGAGGETQYF
NA | TRBJ2-5 | TRBV5-1 | NA | CASSLEGETQYF
NA | TRBJ1-1 | TRBV20-1 | NA | CGARDGSSTEAFF
NA | TRBJ2-3 | TRBV10-1 | TRBD1 | CASSEFQGAHTDTQYF
NA | TRBJ1-6 | TRBV12-3/TRBV12-4 | NA | CASSLGGGQPNSPLHF
many | TRBJ1-6 | TRBV7-9 | TRBD1 | CASHDRVEPLHF
NA | TRBJ1-6 | TRBV20-1 | TRBD1 | CSANRDRGSPLHF
once | TRBJ2-5 | TRBV12-3/TRBV12-4 | NA | CASSLVAAFRVGQWETQYF
many | TRBJ1-5 | TRBV24-1 | NA | CATSDLGGDQPQHF
NA | TRBJ2-7 | TRBV10-3 | NA | CVIGTSTYEQYF
many | TRBJ1-5 | TRBV20-1 | NA | CSAYRANQPQHF
NA | TRBJ2-5 | TRBV12-3/TRBV12-4 | NA | CASSFIGQGNQPQYF
many | TRBJ2-5 | TRBV30 | NA | CAWSVWGSGTQYF
few | TRBJ1-2 | TRBV2 | NA | CASRAGSYTF
NA | TRBJ2-3 | TRBV7-8 | TRBD1 | CASSTAGTGLQDTQYF
NA | TRBJ2-1 | TRBV2 | TRBD2 | CASTRLAGAGGEQFF
NA | TRBJ2-1 | TRBV7-3 | TRBD2 | CASSRTGLGNEQFF
NA | TRBJ2-1 | TRBV25-1 | TRBD1 | CASRGTGLSYNEQFF
many | TRBJ1-2 | TRBV18 | TRBD1 | CASSRDRVSYGYTF
NA | TRBJ2-7 | TRBV20-1 | NA | CSARSDAEQYF
many | TRBJ2-2 | TRBV25-1 | NA | CASRDDTGELFF
NA | TRBJ2-3 | TRBV5-1 | TRBD1 | CASSRDSHTDTQYF
NA | TRBJ2-7 | TRBV15 | TRBD1 | CATSRDLPGGNYEQYF
NA | TRBJ2-7 | TRBV7-3 | NA | CASSGPGMTYEQYF
NA | TRBJ1-6 | TRBV19 | NA | CASSREVPNSPLHF
few | TRBJ2-5 | TRBV24-1 | NA | CATSDPGPKETQYF
NA | TRBJ2-7 | TRBV10-3 | TRBD1 | CAISPGQGYEQYF
NA | TRBJ1-1 | TRBV20-1 | NA | CSARDQGGVNTEAFF
few | TRBJ2-5 | TRBV7-2 | NA | CASSIGETQYF
NA | TRBJ1-3 | TRBV20-1 | NA | CSALTGSGNTIYF
few | TRBJ2-3 | TRBV25-1 | NA | CASSGLTDTQYF
NA | TRBJ2-7 | TRBV11-3 | TRBD2 | CASSPEEVAREGLYF
NA | TRBJ1-6 | TRBV7-2 | NA | CASDTTTGPGSPLHF
NA | TRBJ2-7 | TRBV5-4 | NA | CASTAGQGLRGYYEQYF
NA | TRBJ2-1 | TRBV10-3 | NA | CAISEVIVGESNEQLF
NA | TRBJ1-3 | TRBV29-1 | NA | CSFNTAGGNTIYF
NA | TRBJ2-4 | TRBV24-1 | TRBD1 | CATSDAGGQGLNIQYF